A single sample is the source of the 17 T cell receptor beta chains below, sequenced in a study of shared clonotypes between healthy human individuals. Clones were read by immunoSEQ multiplex PCR, and TCRdb kept only the in-frame ones, dropping some. The table has 2 million to 2.5 million clones, roughly 95% seen once. The sequenced material came from naive CD4+ T cells sorted from blood. Indicated subset: CD45RA+ positively selected. These receptors were obtained from a man younger than 30 in good health.

As DNA, the CDR3 is TGTGCCAGCTCAATCGGACCGGGTTACGAGCAGTACTTC. It yields the protein CASSIGPGYEQYF. V and J are TRBV18 and TRBJ2-7; D unclear. The CDR3 consists of 13 residues. The germline V gene has CDR1 KGHSH and CDR2 LQKENI. Trimming took 5 bases from V and 4 from J, leaving 12 bases between them.

The table lists this clone with a count of one. This chain links TRBV29-1 with TRBJ1-6; possibly TRBD1 for D (5 bases). The CDR3 covers 14 residues. Germline V CDR1 and CDR2: SQVTM, ANQGSEA. V lost 0 bases and J 11 bases, leaving 14 bases between the germline ends. CDR3 residues: CSVEDGDLGTPLHF. The CDR3 DNA reads as TGCAGCGTTGAAGATGGGGACCTAGGTACACCCCTCCACTTT.

This sequence joins TRBV18 and TRBJ2-2, with TRBD1 matching over 7 bases. Trimming removed 0 bases from V and 7 bases from J; junction bases left unmatched: 8. The germline CDR1 and CDR2 sequences are KGHSH and LQKENI. CDR3 size: 16 residues. CDR3 coding DNA: TGTGCCAGCTCACCACCTTCAACAGGGGAGCGCGGGGAGCTGTTTTTT. Its protein is CASSPPSTGERGELFF.

The V call is TRBV27, the J call TRBJ1-6; a weak D match, TRBD1 (5 bases). Trimming removed 2 bases at V and 7 bases at J, with 9 bases between. The CDR3 consists of 14 residues. The germline V gene encodes CDR1 MNHEY and CDR2 SMNVEV (reference sequence). The CDR3 DNA reads TGTGCCAGCAGTTTAAATAGGGACAATTCACCCCTCCACTTT. Protein: CASSLNRDNSPLHF.

The chain carries TRBV10-1 and TRBJ1-2; a weak D match, TRBD1 (5 bases). The CDR3 extends over 13 amino acids. V was trimmed by 6 bases and J by 2 bases, leaving 10 bases between them. Germline V gene sequence: CDR1 WNHNN, CDR2 SYGVQD (reference sequence). In DNA, the CDR3 is TGCGCCAGCAGCCTAAGACAGAACTATGGCTACACCTTC. This codes for CASSLRQNYGYTF.

This clone has just a few counts. V gene TRBV15 combines with J gene TRBJ2-2; unclear D gene. The length of the CDR3 is 14 residues. Germline V gives CDR1 LNHNV, CDR2 YYDKDF (reference sequence). Between the trimmed V and J ends, which lost 6 bases and 1 base, there was a span of 9 bases. The CDR3 sequence: CATRPLGNTGELFF. The CDR3 DNA reads as TGTGCCACCAGACCCCTAGGGAACACCGGGGAGCTGTTTTTT.

The chain links TRBV5-1 to TRBJ1-3; the D is unclear. V lost 0 bases and J lost 7, with 11 bases in between. Germline V lookup: CDR1 SGHRS, CDR2 YFSETQ. This CDR3 is 14 amino acids long. CDR3 amino acids: CASSLGLGWNTIYF. The CDR3 region has the DNA TGCGCCAGCAGCTTGGGCCTCGGTTGGAACACCATATATTTT.

The chain combines TRBV6-1 with TRBJ2-7; no clear D. Germline V gene data show CDR1 as MNHNS and CDR2 as SASEGT. V was clipped by 6 bases and J by 7 bases, with 10 bases between them. The CDR3 spans 11 residues. CDR3 DNA sequence: TGTGCCAGCAGGAACGAGAGGGAGCAGTACTTC. Translating gives CASRNEREQYF.

The chain uses TRBV9 and TRBJ2-1; 8 bases match TRBD1. Trimming removed 1 base from V and 3 bases from J; junction bases left unmatched: 3. CDR1 and CDR2 from the germline V gene are SGDLS and YYNGEE. This CDR3 region has 15 residues. The DNA for the CDR3 is TGTGCCAGCAGCGTATCCGGGACAGGCTACAATGAGCAGTTCTTC. Its translation is CASSVSGTGYNEQFF.

The chain is built from TRBV2 and TRBJ1-1; TRBD1 agrees at 7 bases. CDR3 length: 19 amino acids. CDR1 and CDR2 (germline): SNHLY, FYNNEI. The J segment lost 0 bases and the V segment lost 6 bases, leaving 19 bases of the junction unmatched. The CDR3 sequence: CASRAIRDSHQNMNTEAFF. For the CDR3, the DNA is TGTGCCAGCAGGGCTATACGGGACAGCCATCAAAACATGAACACTGAAGCTTTCTTT.

Comment on this clone: The same CDR3 also results from other DNA sequences found in this sample. The rearrangement uses TRBV2 and TRBJ1-5, with D perhaps matching TRBD1 (6 bases). Germline assignment: CDR1 SNHLY and CDR2 FYNNEI. V lost 3 bases and J lost 1, with 7 bases in between. CDR3 length: 14 residues. As DNA, the CDR3 is TGTGCCAGCAGTGAGGACAGAAGCAATCAGCCCCAGCATTTT. It yields the protein CASSEDRSNQPQHF.

This chain links TRBV5-6 with TRBJ1-6, with D unresolved. The CDR3 totals 14 residues. Per germline, CDR1 SGHDT and CDR2 YYEEEE. V was cut by 2 bases and J by 7 bases, with 10 bases left in between. The DNA for the CDR3 is TGTGCCAGCAGCTTCTTGATGGGAAATTCACCCCTCCACTTT. Translating gives CASSFLMGNSPLHF.

This clone appeared once. This chain links TRBV4-3 with TRBJ2-1; D is uncertain. Trimming left V 0 bases short and J 7 bases short, with 13 bases between. The V gene's germline CDR1 is LGHNA and CDR2 YSLEER. The CDR3 contains 15 residues. CDR3 DNA sequence: TGCGCCAGCAGCCAAGACTCGGCCAGGTGGAATGAGCAGTTCTTC. Encoded protein: CASSQDSARWNEQFF.

The chain has TRBV7-9 and TRBJ1-1; 7 bases match TRBD1. Losses at the gene ends were 5 bases for V and 7 bases for J; bases not matched to a gene: 4. Germline lookup yields CDR1 SEHNR and CDR2 FQNEAQ (reference sequence). The CDR3 length is 12 residues. CDR3 protein: CASSRTGIEAFF. As DNA, the CDR3 is TGTGCCAGCAGCCGGACAGGAATTGAAGCTTTCTTT.

This chain joins TRBV4-1 and TRBJ1-2; 11 positions agree with TRBD1. V trimming: 5 bases; J trimming: 7 bases; junction bases outside the gene matches: 6. The CDR3 spans 14 residues. CDR1 is MGHRA, CDR2 YSYEKL, per germline. CDR3 bases: TGCGCCAGCAGCGAAGGACAGGGGGCGGGTGGCTACACCTTC. Its protein is CASSEGQGAGGYTF.

The rearrangement joins TRBV7-9 to TRBJ2-1; no clear D gene. Germline V gives CDR1 SEHNR, CDR2 FQNEAQ (reference sequence). V was shortened by 5 bases and J by 4 bases, with 15 bases between the two germline ends. This CDR3 spans 15 amino acids. CDR3 residues: CASSPLAPNYNEQFF. The CDR3 DNA sequence: TGTGCCAGCAGCCCGCTGGCTCCTAATTACAATGAGCAGTTCTTC.

This CDR3 is CATLRDTEAFF. The CDR3 nucleotides read TGTGCCACTCTAAGGGACACTGAAGCTTTCTTT. The J gene is TRBJ1-1, the V gene TRBV10-3, with no clear D. The CDR3 runs 11 residues. Between the trimmed V and J ends, which lost 10 bases and 3 bases, there was a span of 9 bases. Germline-derived CDR1 and CDR2 are ENHRY and SYGVKD.